Reported below is one T cell receptor beta chain. Antigen: not known. Only in-frame clones appear in the TCRdb table, and some are missing; sequencing was by immunoSEQ multiplex PCR. The sample contains some 250,000 clones, around 89% of which appear only once. The data derive from a study of Ad26.COV2.S vaccination and SARS-CoV-2 variants. In the study overall: It was the COV1001 Ad26.COV2.S trial arm that included the donor. Study observations and caveats: Individuals receiving vaccine had higher spike-specific TCR breadth than placebo recipients did.

The treatment is: roughly 20 received Ad26.COV2.S at low or high dose, single or two shots; several received placebo; per-sample allocation not given. Sample collection was performed on day 63 after the first vaccine or placebo injection. CDR1 is MNHEY and CDR2 is SVGEGT in the germline V gene. V was shortened by 5 bases and J by 7 bases, with 9 bases between the two germline ends. The CDR3 runs 11 residues. This TCR was recovered from a person between 18 and 59 years old who received the Ad26.COV2.S COVID-19 vaccine or a placebo. This chain joins TRBV6-2 or TRBV6-3 and TRBJ2-7, with no clear D. This specimen was peripheral blood, taken in a trial of Ad26.COV2.S vaccine versus placebo. In DNA, the CDR3 is TGTGCCAGCAGTCAGATTGGGGAGCAGTACTTC. This sequence encodes CASSQIGEQYF.